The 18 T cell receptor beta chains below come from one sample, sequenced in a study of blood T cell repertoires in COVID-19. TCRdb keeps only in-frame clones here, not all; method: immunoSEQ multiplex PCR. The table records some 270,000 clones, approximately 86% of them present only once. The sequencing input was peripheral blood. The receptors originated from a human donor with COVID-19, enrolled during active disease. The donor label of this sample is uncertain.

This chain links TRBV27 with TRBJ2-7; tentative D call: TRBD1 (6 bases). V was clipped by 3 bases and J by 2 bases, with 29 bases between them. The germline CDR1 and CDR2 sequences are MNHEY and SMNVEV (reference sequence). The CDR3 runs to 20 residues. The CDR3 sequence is CASSFYVPVPQDRIPYEQYF. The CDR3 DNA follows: TGTGCCAGCAGTTTCTACGTTCCTGTACCCCAAGACAGGATACCCTACGAGCAGTACTTC.

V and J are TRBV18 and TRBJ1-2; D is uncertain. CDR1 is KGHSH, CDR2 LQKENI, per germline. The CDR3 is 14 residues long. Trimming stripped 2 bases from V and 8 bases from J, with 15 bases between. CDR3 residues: CASSPSEVKLGYTF. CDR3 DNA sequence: TGTGCCAGCTCACCATCGGAGGTGAAGTTAGGCTACACCTTC.

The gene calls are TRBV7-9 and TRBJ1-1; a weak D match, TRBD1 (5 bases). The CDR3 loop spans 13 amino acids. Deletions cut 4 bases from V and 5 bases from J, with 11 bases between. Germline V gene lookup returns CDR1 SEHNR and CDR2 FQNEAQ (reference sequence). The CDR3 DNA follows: TGTGCCAGCAGCTCCGGGGGGGAAACTGAAGCTTTCTTT. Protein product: CASSSGGETEAFF.

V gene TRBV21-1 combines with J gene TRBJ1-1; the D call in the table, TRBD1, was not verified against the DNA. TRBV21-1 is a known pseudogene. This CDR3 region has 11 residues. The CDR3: CASSKTGGAFF. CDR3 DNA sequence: TGTGCCAGCAGCAAAACAGGGGGGGCTTTCTTT.

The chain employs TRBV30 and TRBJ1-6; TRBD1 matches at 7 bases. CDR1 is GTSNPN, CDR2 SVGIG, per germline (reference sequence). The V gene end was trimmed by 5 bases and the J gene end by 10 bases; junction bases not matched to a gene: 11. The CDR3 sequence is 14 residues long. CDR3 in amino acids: CAWAGERGQSPLHF. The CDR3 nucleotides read TGTGCCTGGGCCGGTGAAAGGGGGCAGTCACCCCTCCACTTT. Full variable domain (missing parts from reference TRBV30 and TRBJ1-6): SQTIHQWPATLVQPVGSPLSLECTVEGTSNPNLYWYRQAAGRGLQLLFYSVGIGQISSEVPQNLSASRPQDRQFILSSKKLLLSDSGFYLCAWAGERGQSPLHFGNGTRLTVT.

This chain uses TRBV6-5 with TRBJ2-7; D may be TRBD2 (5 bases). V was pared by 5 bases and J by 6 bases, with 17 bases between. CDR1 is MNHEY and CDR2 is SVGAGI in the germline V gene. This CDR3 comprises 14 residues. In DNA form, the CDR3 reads TGTGCCAGCAGTCGCCGACCCGATCGGGGCGAGCAGTACTTC. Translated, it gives CASSRRPDRGEQYF.

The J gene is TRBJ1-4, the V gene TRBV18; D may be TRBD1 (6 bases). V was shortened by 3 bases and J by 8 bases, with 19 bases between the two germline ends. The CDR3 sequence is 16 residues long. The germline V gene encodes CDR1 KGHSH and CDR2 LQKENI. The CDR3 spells CASSPRGGGADEKLFF. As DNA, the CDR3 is TGTGCCAGCTCACCCCGTGGGGGGGGCGCAGACGAAAAACTGTTTTTT.

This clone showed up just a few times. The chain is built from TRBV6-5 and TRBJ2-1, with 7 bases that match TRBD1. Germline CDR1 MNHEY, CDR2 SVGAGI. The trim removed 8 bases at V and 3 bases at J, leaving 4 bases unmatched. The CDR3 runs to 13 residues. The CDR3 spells CASGTEYYNEQFF. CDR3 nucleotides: TGTGCCAGCGGGACAGAATACTACAATGAGCAGTTCTTC.

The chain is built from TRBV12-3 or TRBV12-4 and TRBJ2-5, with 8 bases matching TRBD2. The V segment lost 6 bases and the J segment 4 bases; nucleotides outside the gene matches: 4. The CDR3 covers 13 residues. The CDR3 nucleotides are TGTGCCAGCAGCGGACTAGCTATAGAGACCCAGTACTTC. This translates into CASSGLAIETQYF.

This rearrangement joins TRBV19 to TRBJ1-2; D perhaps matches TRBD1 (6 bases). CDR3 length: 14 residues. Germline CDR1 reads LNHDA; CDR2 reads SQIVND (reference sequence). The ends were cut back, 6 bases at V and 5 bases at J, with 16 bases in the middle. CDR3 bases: TGTGCCAGTAGCCCCGACAGGATCTTATATGGCTACACCTTC. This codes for CASSPDRILYGYTF.

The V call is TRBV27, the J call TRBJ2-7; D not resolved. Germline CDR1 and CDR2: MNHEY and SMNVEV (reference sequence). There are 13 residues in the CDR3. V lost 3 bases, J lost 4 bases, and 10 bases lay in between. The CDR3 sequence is CASSFVAQYEQYF. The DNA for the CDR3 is TGTGCCAGCAGTTTTGTGGCACAGTACGAGCAGTACTTC.

CDR3 sequence reads: CASSQDNLNTGELFF. Here the CDR3 DNA reads TGTGCCAGCAGCCAAGATAACTTAAACACCGGGGAGCTGTTTTTT. The chain uses TRBV4-2 and TRBJ2-2; D uncertain. Germline CDR1 reads LGHNA; CDR2 reads YNFKEQ. This CDR3 has 15 amino acids. V lost 0 bases and J 2 bases, leaving 7 bases between the germline ends.

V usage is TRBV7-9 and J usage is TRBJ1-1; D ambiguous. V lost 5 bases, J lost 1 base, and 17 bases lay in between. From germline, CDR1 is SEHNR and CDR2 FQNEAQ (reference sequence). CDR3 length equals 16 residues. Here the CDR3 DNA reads TGTGCCAGCAGCCCCACAGCCCTAACTGGGAACACTGAAGCTTTCTTT. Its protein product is CASSPTALTGNTEAFF.

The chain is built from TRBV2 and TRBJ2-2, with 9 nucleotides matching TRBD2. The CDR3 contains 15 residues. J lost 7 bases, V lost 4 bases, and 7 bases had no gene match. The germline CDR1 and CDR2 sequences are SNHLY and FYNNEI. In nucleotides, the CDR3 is TGTGCCAGCAGTGGGCTAGCGGGAAGCGGCGGGGAGCTGTTTTTT. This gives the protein CASSGLAGSGGELFF.

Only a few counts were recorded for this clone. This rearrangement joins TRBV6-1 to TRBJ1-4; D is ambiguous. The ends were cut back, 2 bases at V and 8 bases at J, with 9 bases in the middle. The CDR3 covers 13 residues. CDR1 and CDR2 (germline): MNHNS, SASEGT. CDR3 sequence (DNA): TGTGCCAGCAGTGAAATAGAGAGAGAAAAACTGTTTTTT. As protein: CASSEIEREKLFF.

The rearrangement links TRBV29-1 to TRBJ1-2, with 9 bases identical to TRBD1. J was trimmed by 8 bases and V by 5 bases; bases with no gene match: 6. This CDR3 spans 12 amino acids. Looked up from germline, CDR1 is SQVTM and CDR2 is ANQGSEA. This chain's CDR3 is CSVYTGGDGYTF. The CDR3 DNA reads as TGCAGCGTTTACACAGGGGGCGACGGCTACACCTTC.

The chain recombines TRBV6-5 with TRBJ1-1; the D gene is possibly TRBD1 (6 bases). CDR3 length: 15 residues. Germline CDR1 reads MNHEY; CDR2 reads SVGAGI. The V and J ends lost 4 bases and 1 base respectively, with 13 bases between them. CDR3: CASSSRGGRNTEAFF. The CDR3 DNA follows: TGTGCCAGCAGTTCCAGGGGCGGTCGGAACACTGAAGCTTTCTTT.

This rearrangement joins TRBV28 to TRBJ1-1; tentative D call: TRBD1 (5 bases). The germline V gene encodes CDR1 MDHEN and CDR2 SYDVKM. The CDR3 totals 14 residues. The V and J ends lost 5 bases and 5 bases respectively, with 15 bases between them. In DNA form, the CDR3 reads TGTGCCAGCAGTCACCAGGGATTAAATACTGAAGCTTTCTTT. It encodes CASSHQGLNTEAFF.